This T cell receptor beta chain is from a study of CD8 T cells in Susac syndrome. Random hexamers were used to reverse transcribe the RNA input (about 0.5 to 1 ug). Multiplex PCR with immunoSEQ amplified the TCR beta CDR3 across 54 Vbeta and 13 Jbeta. TCRdb reprocessed the immunoSEQ multiplex PCR reads with MiXCR, giving one entry per CDR3 protein. The repertoire has about 120,000 distinct CDR3 sequences, 85% to 95% of them found once; the top ten carry roughly 0.12%. Per germline, CDR1 MNHNS and CDR2 SASEGT. The CDR3 spans 16 residues. V gave up 3 bases and J gave up 2 bases; unmatched junction bases: 6.

The sequenced sample consisted of CD8+ T cells from PBMCs. The source of this sequence is a human donor in good health. This chain joins TRBV6-1 and TRBJ2-3; TRBD2 agrees at 9 bases. CDR3 in amino acids: CASSEQGLASTDTQYF. CDR3 sequence (DNA): TGTGCCAGCAGTGAGCAGGGACTAGCTTCCACAGATACGCAGTATTTT.